These 14 T cell receptor beta chains were sequenced from one sample in a study of patients and donors after allogeneic stem cell transplantation. Via MiXCR, TCRdb re-called the RT-PCR reads, giving one row per CDR3 protein. The data show 900,000 to 1,000,000 distinct CDR3 sequences, under 20% seen once. Sequencing used blood, either unsorted or a sorted T cell fraction (not recorded which). These receptors all stem from a human donor who was either an allogeneic HSCT recipient or a stem cell or donor lymphocyte infusion donor (not recorded which). It is not recorded whose cells these are; they may come from a transplant donor.

The V call is TRBV4-2, the J call TRBJ2-1; 12 positions match TRBD2. The length of the CDR3 is 16 residues. Trimming took 4 bases from V and 8 from J; bases not matched to a gene: 9. CDR1 is LGHNA and CDR2 is YNFKEQ in the germline V gene. The chain's CDR3 is CASSLTLAGGQDEQFF. In DNA, the CDR3 is TGTGCCAGCAGCCTGACGCTAGCGGGGGGGCAGGATGAGCAGTTCTTC.

V gene TRBV4-2 combines with J gene TRBJ2-7; D is possibly TRBD2 (6 bases). In germline, CDR1 is LGHNA, CDR2 YNFKEQ. The CDR3 is 15 residues long. Trimming shortened V by 1 base and J by 3 bases, and 13 bases separated the two germline ends. CDR3 in amino acids: CASSQGASAIYEQYF. CDR3 in DNA: TGTGCCAGCAGCCAAGGAGCTAGCGCGATCTACGAGCAGTACTTC.

The genes are TRBV24-1 and TRBJ1-5, with TRBD1 matching 11 bases. V shed 5 bases, J shed 7 bases, and the junction held 6 bases outside the gene matches. CDR1 is KGHDR and CDR2 is SFDVKD in the germline V gene. The CDR3 loop spans 15 amino acids. The CDR3 region has the DNA TGTGCCACCAGTGGTAGTGGACAGGGGGCCCAGCCCCAGCATTTT. This codes for CATSGSGQGAQPQHF.

This clonotype was detected only a few times. The chain uses TRBV12-3 or TRBV12-4 and TRBJ2-2, with 8 bases that match TRBD1. There are 14 residues in the CDR3. Trimming removed 6 bases from V and 5 bases from J; junction bases left unmatched: 5. CDR3 bases: TGTGCCAGCAGGGATACAGGGGGAACCGGGGAGCTGTTTTTT. The encoded protein is CASRDTGGTGELFF.

The J gene is TRBJ2-5, the V gene TRBV6-1; 12 nucleotides line up with TRBD2. Germline V gene sequence: CDR1 MNHNS, CDR2 SASEGT. The CDR3 has 15 amino acids. Trimming took 7 bases from V and 4 from J; bases not matched to a gene: 7. The CDR3 DNA is TGTGCCAGCAACCCGACTAGCGGGGGCCTAGAGACCCAGTACTTC. This gives the protein CASNPTSGGLETQYF.

This clonotype appeared a few times. This chain uses TRBV10-3 with TRBJ2-6; weak D call: TRBD2 (6 bases). The V gene's germline CDR1 is ENHRY and CDR2 SYGVKD. The CDR3 totals 15 residues. V was cut by 8 bases and J by 4 bases, with 15 bases left in between. The DNA for the CDR3 is TGTGCCATCGGGCGAGGGGAGGCCGGGGCCAACGTCCTGACTTTC. Residues: CAIGRGEAGANVLTF.

This chain joins TRBV6-5 and TRBJ2-3; 11 bases agree with TRBD2. The germline V gene encodes CDR1 MNHEY and CDR2 SVGAGI. This CDR3 contains 19 residues. After removal of 2 bases from V and 0 bases from J, the junction contained 10 bases not matched to a gene. The CDR3 nucleotides are TGTGCCAGCAGTTACCTCGATCTAGCGGGGGGTTCTAGCACAGATACGCAGTATTTT. It is translated as CASSYLDLAGGSSTDTQYF.

This clonotype came up a few times. This chain connects TRBV4-1 to TRBJ2-1; the match to TRBD2 covers 7 bases. Germline-derived CDR1 and CDR2 are MGHRA and YSYEKL. This CDR3 has 15 residues. J gave up 4 bases and V 4 bases, and 7 bases lay outside the gene matches. The DNA for the CDR3 is TGCGCCAGCAGCCTTTCCCCCGGGAGGTACAATGAGCAGTTCTTC. Encoded protein: CASSLSPGRYNEQFF.

The CDR3 spells CASSPRAPSKETQYF. The DNA for the CDR3 is TGTGCCAGCAGCCCCCGAGCCCCTTCCAAAGAGACCCAGTACTTC. J is TRBJ2-5 and V is TRBV11-2; no firm D call. This CDR3 has 15 amino acids. Germline V gives CDR1 SGHAT, CDR2 FQNNGV. V was pared by 5 bases and J by 3 bases, with 16 bases between.

This clonotype was counted many times. The rearrangement uses TRBV12-3 or TRBV12-4 and TRBJ2-7; TRBD2 matches 10 bases. This CDR3 region has 17 residues. V was clipped by 8 bases and J by 2 bases; unmatched bases: 15. As DNA, the CDR3 is TGTGCCAGCGTCTTACAACTAGCGGGAATCGGGACCTACGAGCAGTACTTC. Protein product: CASVLQLAGIGTYEQYF.

The chain is built from TRBV21-1 and TRBJ1-4; the table names TRBD1, a call not compared with the DNA. TRBV21-1 is a pseudogene. There are 22 residues in the CDR3. CDR3 amino acids: CASSSRRKGPHISHATNEKLFF. CDR3 sequence (DNA): TGTGCCAGCAGCTCCCGGAGAAAGGGACCTCATATATCCCATGCAACTAATGAAAAACTGTTTTTT.

The chain links TRBV16 to TRBJ1-1; unclear D gene. The V and J ends lost 0 bases and 10 bases respectively, with 6 bases between them. Germline CDR1 is KGHSY and CDR2 is FQNENV. The CDR3 sequence is 11 residues long. The CDR3 sequence: CASSQSVSAFF. CDR3 in DNA: TGTGCCAGCAGCCAATCGGTATCAGCTTTCTTT.

A word on this clonotype: This may come from a read error, since a much larger clone is one base off. The V call is TRBV7-9, the J call TRBJ2-2; D remains unclear. The V gene's germline CDR1 is SEHNR and CDR2 FQNEAQ (reference sequence). Trimming pared 5 bases from V and 1 base from J, leaving 8 bases between. This CDR3 is 14 amino acids long. The CDR3 region has the DNA TGTGCCAGCAGCATCCTCAGGAACACCGGGGAGCTGTTTTTT. This translates into CASSILRNTGELFF.

This chain joins TRBV7-6 and TRBJ1-1; D is perhaps TRBD1 (5 bases). The CDR3 consists of 15 residues. Germline CDR1 is SGHVS and CDR2 is FNYEAQ. V was cut by 1 base and J by 5 bases, with 14 bases left in between. CDR3 nucleotides: TGTGCCAGCAGCTTAGTTCCAGGGTGGACGACTGAAGCTTTCTTT. Translating it yields CASSLVPGWTTEAFF.